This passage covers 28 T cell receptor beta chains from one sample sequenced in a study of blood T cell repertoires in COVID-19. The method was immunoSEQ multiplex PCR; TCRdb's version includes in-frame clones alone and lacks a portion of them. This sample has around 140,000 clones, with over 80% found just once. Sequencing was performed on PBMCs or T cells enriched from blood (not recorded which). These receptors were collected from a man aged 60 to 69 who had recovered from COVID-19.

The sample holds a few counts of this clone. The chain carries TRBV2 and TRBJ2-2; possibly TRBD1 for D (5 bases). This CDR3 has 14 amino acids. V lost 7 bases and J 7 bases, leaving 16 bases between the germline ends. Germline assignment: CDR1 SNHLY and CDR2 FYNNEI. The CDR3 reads CASNFGQGGGELFF. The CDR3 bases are TGTGCCAGCAATTTCGGTCAGGGTGGCGGGGAGCTGTTTTTT.

CDR3: CASSLARPRYTF. CDR3 DNA: TGTGCCAGCAGTTTAGCAAGGCCGCGGTACACCTTC. The chain recombines TRBV12-3 or TRBV12-4 with TRBJ1-2; no clear D gene. Trimming cost V 0 bases and J 11 bases, with 10 bases left between them. This CDR3 spans 12 amino acids.

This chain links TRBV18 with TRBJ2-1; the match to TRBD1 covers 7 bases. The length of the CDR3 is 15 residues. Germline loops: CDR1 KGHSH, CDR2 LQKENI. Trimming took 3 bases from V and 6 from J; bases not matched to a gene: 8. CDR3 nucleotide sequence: TGTGCCAGCTCACCCAACAGGGGATCGGGCAATGAGCAGTTCTTC. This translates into CASSPNRGSGNEQFF. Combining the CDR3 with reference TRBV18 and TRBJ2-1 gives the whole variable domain NAGVMQNPRHLVRRRGQEARLRCSPMKGHSHVYWYRQLPEEGLKFMVYLQKENIIDESGMPKERFSAEFPKEGPSILRIQQVVRGDSAAYFCASSPNRGSGNEQFFGPGTRLTVL.

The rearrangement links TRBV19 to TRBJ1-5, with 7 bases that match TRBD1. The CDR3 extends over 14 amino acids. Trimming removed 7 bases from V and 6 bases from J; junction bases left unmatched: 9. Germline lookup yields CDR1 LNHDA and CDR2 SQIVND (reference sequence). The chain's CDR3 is CASIARGLGQPQHF. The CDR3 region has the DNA TGTGCCAGTATTGCCAGGGGGTTAGGTCAGCCCCAGCATTTT.

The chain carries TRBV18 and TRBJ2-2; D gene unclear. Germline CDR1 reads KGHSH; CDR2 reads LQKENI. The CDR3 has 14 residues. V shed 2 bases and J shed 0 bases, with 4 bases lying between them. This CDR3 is CASSPGANTGELFF. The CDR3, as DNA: TGTGCCAGCTCACCAGGAGCGAACACCGGGGAGCTGTTTTTT.

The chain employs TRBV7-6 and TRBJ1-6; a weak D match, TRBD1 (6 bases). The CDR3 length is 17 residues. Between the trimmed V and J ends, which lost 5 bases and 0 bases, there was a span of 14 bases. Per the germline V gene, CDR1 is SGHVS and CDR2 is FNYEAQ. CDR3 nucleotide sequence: TGTGCCAGCAGCCAGAGGGGACACCTCTCCTATAATTCACCCCTCCACTTT. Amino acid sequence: CASSQRGHLSYNSPLHF.

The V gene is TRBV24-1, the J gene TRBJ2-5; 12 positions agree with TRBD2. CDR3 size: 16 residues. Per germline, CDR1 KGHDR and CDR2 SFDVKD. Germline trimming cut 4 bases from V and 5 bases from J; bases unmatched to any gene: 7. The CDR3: CATSEELAGGLETQYF. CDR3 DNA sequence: TGTGCCACCAGTGAAGAACTAGCGGGGGGCTTGGAGACCCAGTACTTC.

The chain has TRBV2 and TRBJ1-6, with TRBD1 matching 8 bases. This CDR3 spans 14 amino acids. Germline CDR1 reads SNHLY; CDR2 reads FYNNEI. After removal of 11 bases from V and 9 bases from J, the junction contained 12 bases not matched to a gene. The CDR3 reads CAQSPGQAISPLHF. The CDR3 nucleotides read TGTGCCCAATCACCGGGACAGGCGATTTCACCCCTCCACTTT.

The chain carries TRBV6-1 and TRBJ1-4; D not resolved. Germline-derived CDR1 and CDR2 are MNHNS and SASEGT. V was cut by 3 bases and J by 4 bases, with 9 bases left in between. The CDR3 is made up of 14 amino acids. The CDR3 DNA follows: TGTGCCAGCAGTGAGCGAGGCGTTAATGAAAAACTGTTTTTT. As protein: CASSERGVNEKLFF.

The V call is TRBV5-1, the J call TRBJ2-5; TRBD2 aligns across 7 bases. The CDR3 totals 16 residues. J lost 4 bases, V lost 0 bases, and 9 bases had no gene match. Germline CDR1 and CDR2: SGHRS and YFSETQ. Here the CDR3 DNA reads TGCGCCAGCAGCTTGGGGCCAGCGGGAATCGGAGAGACCCAGTACTTC. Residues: CASSLGPAGIGETQYF.

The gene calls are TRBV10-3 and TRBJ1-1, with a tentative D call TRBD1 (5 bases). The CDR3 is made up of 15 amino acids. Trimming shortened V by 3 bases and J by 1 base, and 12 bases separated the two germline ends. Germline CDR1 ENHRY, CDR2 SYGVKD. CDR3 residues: CAISDQGKRNTEAFF. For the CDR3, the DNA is TGTGCCATCAGTGATCAGGGCAAGAGGAACACTGAAGCTTTCTTT.

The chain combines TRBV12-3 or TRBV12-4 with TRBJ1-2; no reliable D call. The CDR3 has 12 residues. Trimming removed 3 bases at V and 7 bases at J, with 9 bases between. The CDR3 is CASSFSSSGYTF. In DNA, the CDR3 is TGTGCCAGCAGTTTCTCTAGCAGTGGCTACACCTTC.

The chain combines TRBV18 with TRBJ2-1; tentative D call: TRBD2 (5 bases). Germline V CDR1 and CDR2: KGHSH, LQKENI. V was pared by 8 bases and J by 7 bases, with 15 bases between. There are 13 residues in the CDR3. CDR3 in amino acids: CASPVGVGNEQFF. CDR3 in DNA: TGTGCCAGCCCAGTCGGGGTAGGGAATGAGCAGTTCTTC.

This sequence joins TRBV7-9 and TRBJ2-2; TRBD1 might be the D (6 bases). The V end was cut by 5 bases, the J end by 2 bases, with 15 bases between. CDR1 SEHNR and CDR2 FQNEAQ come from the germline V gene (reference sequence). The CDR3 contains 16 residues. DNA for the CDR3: TGTGCCAGCAGCCCCGCGACAGGACGTAACACCGGGGAGCTGTTTTTT. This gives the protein CASSPATGRNTGELFF.

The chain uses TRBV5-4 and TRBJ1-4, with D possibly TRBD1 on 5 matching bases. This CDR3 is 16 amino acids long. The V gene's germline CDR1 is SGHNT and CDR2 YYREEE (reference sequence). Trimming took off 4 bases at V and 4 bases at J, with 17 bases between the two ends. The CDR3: CASSSGTSTSNEKLFF. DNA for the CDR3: TGTGCCAGCAGCAGCGGGACGTCCACGAGTAATGAAAAACTGTTTTTT.

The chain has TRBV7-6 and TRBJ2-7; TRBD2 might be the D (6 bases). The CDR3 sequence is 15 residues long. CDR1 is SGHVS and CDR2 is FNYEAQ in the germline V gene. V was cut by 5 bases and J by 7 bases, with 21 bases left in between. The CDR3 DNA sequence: TGTGCCAGCAGCCCTACCGGCGGGGCCCAGGGAGAGCAGTACTTC. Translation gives CASSPTGGAQGEQYF. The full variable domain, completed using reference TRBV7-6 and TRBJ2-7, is GAGVSQSPRYKVTKRGQDVALRCDPISGHVSLYWYRQALGQGPEFLTYFNYEAQQDKSGLPNDRFSAERPEGSISTLTIQRTEQRDSAMYRCASSPTGGAQGEQYFGPGTRLTVT.

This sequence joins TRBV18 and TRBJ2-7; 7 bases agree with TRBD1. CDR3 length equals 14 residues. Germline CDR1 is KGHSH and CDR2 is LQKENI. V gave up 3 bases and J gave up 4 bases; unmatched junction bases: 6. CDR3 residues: CASSPPGTEYEQYF. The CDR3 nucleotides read TGTGCCAGCTCACCCCCCGGGACAGAGTACGAGCAGTACTTC. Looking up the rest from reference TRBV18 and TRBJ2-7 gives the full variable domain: NAGVMQNPRHLVRRRGQEARLRCSPMKGHSHVYWYRQLPEEGLKFMVYLQKENIIDESGMPKERFSAEFPKEGPSILRIQQVVRGDSAAYFCASSPPGTEYEQYFGPGTRLTVT.

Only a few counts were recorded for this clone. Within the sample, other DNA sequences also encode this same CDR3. The CDR3 DNA sequence: TGTGCCAGCAGCTCGAGCGGGGAAAGCTACAATGAGCAGTTCTTC. Protein: CASSSSGESYNEQFF. The V and J genes are TRBV9 and TRBJ2-1; 7 bases are shared with TRBD2. V trimming: 4 bases; J trimming: 3 bases; junction bases outside the gene matches: 7. Germline V lookup: CDR1 SGDLS, CDR2 YYNGEE. This CDR3 has 15 amino acids.

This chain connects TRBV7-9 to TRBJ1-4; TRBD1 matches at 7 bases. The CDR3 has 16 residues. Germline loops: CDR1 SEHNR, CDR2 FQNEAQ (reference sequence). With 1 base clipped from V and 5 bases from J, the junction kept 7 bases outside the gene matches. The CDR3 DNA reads TGTGCCAGCAGCTTAGTCTCGGGACAGAAGAATGAAAAACTGTTTTTT. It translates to CASSLVSGQKNEKLFF.

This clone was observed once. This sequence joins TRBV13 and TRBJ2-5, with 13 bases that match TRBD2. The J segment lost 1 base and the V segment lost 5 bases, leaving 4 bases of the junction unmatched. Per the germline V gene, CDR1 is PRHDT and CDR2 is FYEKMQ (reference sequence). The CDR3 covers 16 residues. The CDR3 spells CASSDRLAGGQETQYF. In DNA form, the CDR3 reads TGTGCCAGCAGCGATAGACTAGCGGGAGGCCAAGAGACCCAGTACTTC.

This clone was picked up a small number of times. The CDR3 coding sequence is TGTGCCAAGCCCCCTCCGGGACAGGGTAACGAGCAGTACTTC. Translation: CAKPPPGQGNEQYF. This rearrangement joins TRBV21-1 to TRBJ2-7; the D segment call TRBD1 is taken from the table without a DNA check. TRBV21-1 is classified as a pseudogene. The length of the CDR3 is 14 residues.

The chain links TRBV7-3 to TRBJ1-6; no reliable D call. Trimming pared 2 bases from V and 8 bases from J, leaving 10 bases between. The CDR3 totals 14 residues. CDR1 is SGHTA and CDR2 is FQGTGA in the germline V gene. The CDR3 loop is CASSLDAGYSPLHF. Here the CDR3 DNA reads TGTGCCAGCAGCTTAGATGCGGGGTATTCACCCCTCCACTTT.

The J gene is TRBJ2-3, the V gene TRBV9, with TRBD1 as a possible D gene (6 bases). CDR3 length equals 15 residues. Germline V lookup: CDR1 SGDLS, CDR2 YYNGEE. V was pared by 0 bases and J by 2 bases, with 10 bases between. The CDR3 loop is CASSVGGGPTDTQYF. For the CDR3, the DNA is TGTGCCAGCAGCGTAGGTGGGGGCCCCACAGATACGCAGTATTTT.

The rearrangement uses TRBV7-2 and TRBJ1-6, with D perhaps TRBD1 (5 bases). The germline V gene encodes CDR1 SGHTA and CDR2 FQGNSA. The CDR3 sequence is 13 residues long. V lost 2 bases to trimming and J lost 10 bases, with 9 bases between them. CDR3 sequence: CASSLWGDSPLHF. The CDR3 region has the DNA TGTGCCAGCAGCTTATGGGGCGACTCACCCCTCCACTTT.

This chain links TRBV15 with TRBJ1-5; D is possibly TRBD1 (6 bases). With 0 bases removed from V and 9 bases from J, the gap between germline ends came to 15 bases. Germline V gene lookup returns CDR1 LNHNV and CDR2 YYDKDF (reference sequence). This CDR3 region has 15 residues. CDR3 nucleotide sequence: TGTGCCACCAGCAGAGATCAGGCCTGGGGGCCGCCCCAGCATTTT. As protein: CATSRDQAWGPPQHF.

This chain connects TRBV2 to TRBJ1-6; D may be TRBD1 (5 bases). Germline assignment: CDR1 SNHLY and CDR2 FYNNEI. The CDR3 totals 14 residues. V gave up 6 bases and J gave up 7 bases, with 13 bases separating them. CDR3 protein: CASSIEQANSPLHF. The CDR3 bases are TGTGCCAGCAGCATAGAACAGGCAAATTCACCCCTCCACTTT.

The CDR3 sequence: CASSLQGADTEAFF. As DNA, the CDR3 is TGTGCCAGCAGCCTACAGGGAGCCGACACTGAAGCTTTCTTT. J is TRBJ1-1 and V is TRBV2, with a weak D call TRBD1 (6 bases). The CDR3 is 14 amino acids. Germline-derived CDR1 and CDR2 are SNHLY and FYNNEI. V was cut by 6 bases and J by 3 bases, with 14 bases left in between.

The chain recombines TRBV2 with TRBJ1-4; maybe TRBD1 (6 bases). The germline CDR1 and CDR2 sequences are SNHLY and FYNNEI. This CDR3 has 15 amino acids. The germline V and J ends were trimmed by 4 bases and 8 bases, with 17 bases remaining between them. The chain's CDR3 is CASSGHQGKDEKLFF. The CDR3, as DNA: TGTGCCAGCAGTGGGCACCAGGGGAAGGACGAAAAACTGTTTTTT.